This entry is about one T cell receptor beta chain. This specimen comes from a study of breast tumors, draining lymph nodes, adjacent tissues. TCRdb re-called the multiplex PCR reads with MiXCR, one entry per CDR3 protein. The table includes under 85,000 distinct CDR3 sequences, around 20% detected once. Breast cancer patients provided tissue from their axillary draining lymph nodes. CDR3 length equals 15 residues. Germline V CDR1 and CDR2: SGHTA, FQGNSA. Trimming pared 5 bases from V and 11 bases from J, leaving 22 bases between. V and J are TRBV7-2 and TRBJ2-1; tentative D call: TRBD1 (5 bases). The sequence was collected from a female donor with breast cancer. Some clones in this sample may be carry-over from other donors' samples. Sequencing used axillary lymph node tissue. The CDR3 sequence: CASSPGPGQQPQQFF. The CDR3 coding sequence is TGTGCCAGCAGCCCAGGGCCAGGGCAACAGCCCCAGCAGTTCTTC.